These 10 T cell receptor beta chains were sequenced from one sample in a study of cytomegalovirus exposure and HLA in healthy donors (dated by TCRdb to about 2017). Library creation used the immunoSEQ multiplex PCR assay. The multiplex PCR relied on a mix of 60 forward primers for TCR Vbeta segments and 13 reverse primers for TCR Jbeta segments. TCRdb re-hosts the immuneACCESS table, in-frame sequences only. Its copies lack some clones; in the studies checked, an unresolved V gene accounts for under half of them, and the cause for the rest is not known. The table for this sample lists about 61,000 clones; around 90% of them were counted only once. Approximately 1.5% of the sample belongs to the ten largest clones. The sample consisted of PBMCs. These receptor sequences come from a man aged 25-45 years in good health and CMV-seropositive.

The gene calls are TRBV2 and TRBJ2-2, with unresolved D. With 6 bases removed from V and 4 bases from J, the gap between germline ends came to 12 bases. Germline CDR1 is SNHLY and CDR2 is FYNNEI. CDR3 length: 14 amino acids. In DNA form, the CDR3 reads TGTGCCAGCAGGGAGACTTTTTTCACCGGGGAGCTGTTTTTT. Protein: CASRETFFTGELFF.

This chain uses TRBV10-2 with TRBJ2-1; D remains ambiguous. Between the trimmed V and J ends, which lost 2 bases and 3 bases, there was a span of 11 bases. Germline-derived CDR1 and CDR2 are WSHSY and SAAADI. The CDR3 extends over 15 amino acids. CDR3 in DNA: TGCGCCAGCAGTGAGAAGGCTAGGCACTACAATGAGCAGTTCTTC. Amino acids: CASSEKARHYNEQFF.

The chain couples TRBV6-1 to TRBJ1-5, with D perhaps TRBD1 (5 bases). The germline V and J ends were trimmed by 1 base and 2 bases, with 15 bases remaining between them. Germline CDR1 and CDR2: MNHNS and SASEGT. This CDR3 spans 17 amino acids. As DNA, the CDR3 is TGTGCCAGCAGTGAAGGCGGGGGACTGGGGGGCAATCAGCCCCAGCATTTT. This codes for CASSEGGGLGGNQPQHF.

V and J are TRBV6-5 and TRBJ2-1, with a tentative D call TRBD2 (5 bases). V lost 2 bases and J lost 2, with 13 bases in between. The CDR3 has 16 amino acids. Germline V gene lookup returns CDR1 MNHEY and CDR2 SVGAGI. In DNA, the CDR3 is TGTGCCAGCAGTTACAGGCCGGGGTCTACCTACAATGAGCAGTTCTTC. It yields the protein CASSYRPGSTYNEQFF.

CDR3 nucleotides: TGTGCCAGCTCCGACACCTACGAGCAGTACTTC. Translating it yields CASSDTYEQYF. V is TRBV18 and J is TRBJ2-7; no definite D call. The CDR3 length is 11 residues. Per the germline V gene, CDR1 is KGHSH and CDR2 is LQKENI. V was pared by 6 bases and J by 2 bases, with 5 bases between.

The chain recombines TRBV28 with TRBJ1-1; no clear D. CDR3 size: 12 residues. Germline V lookup: CDR1 MDHEN, CDR2 SYDVKM. V was trimmed by 3 bases and J by 5 bases, leaving 7 bases between them. The CDR3 loop is CASSFSRTEAFF. CDR3 DNA: TGTGCCAGCAGTTTCTCCCGGACTGAAGCTTTCTTT. Supplemented by reference TRBV28 and TRBJ1-1, the full variable domain reads DVKVTQSSRYLVKRTGEKVFLECVQDMDHENMFWYRQDPGLGLRLIYFSYDVKMKEKGDIPEGYSVSREKKERFSLILESASTNQTSMYLCASSFSRTEAFFGQGTRLTVV.

This chain links TRBV7-6 with TRBJ1-4; 7 nucleotides agree with TRBD1. The V and J ends lost 2 bases and 7 bases, in that order; junction bases with no gene match: 7. This CDR3 spans 15 amino acids. The germline CDR1 and CDR2 sequences are SGHVS and FNYEAQ. CDR3 residues: CASSLRGGVREKLFF. The CDR3 region has the DNA TGTGCCAGCAGCTTAAGAGGGGGCGTCCGTGAAAAACTGTTTTTT.

The genes are TRBV6-1 and TRBJ1-5; no clear D. Per the germline V gene, CDR1 is MNHNS and CDR2 is SASEGT. The CDR3 has 16 amino acids. Trimming stripped 4 bases from V and 5 bases from J, with 18 bases between. The CDR3 loop is CASSASGGRKDQPQHF. The CDR3 bases are TGTGCCAGCAGTGCGTCGGGAGGTAGGAAGGATCAGCCCCAGCATTTT.

This clone occurred once. The chain carries TRBV7-6 and TRBJ2-2; possible D gene TRBD2, 7 bases. Per germline, CDR1 SGHVS and CDR2 FNYEAQ. The V gene lost 5 bases and the J gene lost 4 bases, with 20 bases spanning the gap. The CDR3 length is 17 residues. The CDR3 DNA is TGTGCCAGCAGCCCCGACTACGGGGGGCAGGGCACCGGGGAGCTGTTTTTT. Its protein product is CASSPDYGGQGTGELFF.

The V call is TRBV30, the J call TRBJ2-7, with TRBD2 matching 13 bases. Per germline, CDR1 GTSNPN and CDR2 SVGIG (reference sequence). The ends lost 4 bases at V and 2 bases at J; junction bases unmatched: 5. The CDR3 loop spans 15 amino acids. CDR3 residues: CAWIPGLAGPYEQYF. For the CDR3, the DNA is TGTGCCTGGATCCCGGGACTAGCGGGACCCTACGAGCAGTACTTC.